A selection of T cell receptor beta chains follows, all from one sample in a study of control samples from healthy donors and cancer patients. Assay used: immunoSEQ multiplex PCR; TCRdb lists only in-frame clones, some missing. The table includes about 130,000 clones, around 94% detected once. The sample comprised PBMCs. These receptors all stem from a man aged 55-75 years with colorectal cancer. The CDR3 runs from the conserved cysteine through the conserved F or W. D genes are given only for firm matches. Size values are once, few and many counts, or a class for expanded clones, and some rows have none.

CDR3	DNA	V	D	J	size
CASSPVGAPTYEQYF	TGCGCCAGCAGCCCGGTGGGGGCCCCTACGTACGAGCAGTACTTC	TRBV5-1	NA	TRBJ2-7	NA
CASSQGQGANGYTF	TGTGCCAGCTCACAAGGACAGGGGGCGAATGGCTACACCTTC	TRBV18	TRBD1	TRBJ1-2	NA
CASATRGQNTEAFF	TGTGCCAGCGCGACCAGGGGGCAGAACACTGAAGCTTTCTTT	TRBV11-2	TRBD1	TRBJ1-1	NA
CASSVTGGTEAFF	TGTGCCAGCAGCGTGACAGGGGGAACTGAAGCTTTCTTT	TRBV9	TRBD1	TRBJ1-1	NA
CASSLAGQGEETQYF	TGCGCCAGCAGCTTGGCGGGGCAGGGCGAAGAGACCCAGTACTTC	TRBV5-1	NA	TRBJ2-5	NA
CASSPGVETQYF	TGTGCCAGCAGCCCGGGGGTGGAGACCCAGTACTTC	TRBV12-3/TRBV12-4	NA	TRBJ2-5	NA
CASTLTPPNTEAFF	TGTGCCAGCACTCTGACACCCCCGAACACTGAAGCTTTCTTT	TRBV6-5	NA	TRBJ1-1	NA
CALHRDGSRGANVLTF	TGTGCCCTCCACAGGGATGGCTCCCGTGGGGCCAACGTCCTGACTTTC	TRBV5-4	NA	TRBJ2-6	NA
CATSDPGGGNQPQHF	TGTGCCACCAGTGATCCAGGGGGAGGCAATCAGCCCCAGCATTTT	TRBV24-1	TRBD1	TRBJ1-5	NA
CASSNRRVLGGGNTIYF	TGTGCCAGCAGTAACCGGCGGGTCTTAGGGGGCGGAAACACCATATATTTT	TRBV2	TRBD1	TRBJ1-3	once
CASSIRTGETEAFF	TGTGCCAGCAGCATCCGGACAGGGGAGACCGAAGCTTTCTTT	TRBV6-5	TRBD1	TRBJ1-1	NA
CATSDLLSGGGDTQYF	TGTGCCACCAGTGATTTGCTGAGCGGGGGGGGAGATACGCAGTATTTT	TRBV24-1	TRBD2	TRBJ2-3	NA
CSVEENTGELFF	TGCAGCGTTGAAGAGAACACCGGGGAGCTGTTTTTT	TRBV29-1	NA	TRBJ2-2	NA
CASSTTGGSGANVLTF	TGCGCCAGCTCTACGACGGGGGGCTCTGGGGCCAACGTCCTGACTTTC	TRBV5-1	TRBD2	TRBJ2-6	NA
CAWTLLNTEAFF	TGTGCCTGGACCTTGTTGAACACTGAAGCTTTCTTT	TRBV30	NA	TRBJ1-1	NA
CATSRDRVSQPQHF	TGTGCCACCAGCAGAGACAGGGTGAGTCAGCCCCAGCATTTT	TRBV15	NA	TRBJ1-5	NA
CSVRGQETQYF	TGCAGTGTACGGGGCCAAGAGACCCAGTACTTC	TRBV20-1	NA	TRBJ2-5	NA
CASSWGTGTPGANVLTF	TGTGCCAGTAGCTGGGGGACAGGGACCCCTGGGGCCAACGTCCTGACTTTC	TRBV19	TRBD1	TRBJ2-6	NA
CASSLDVETYEQYF	TGTGCCAGCAGCTTAGATGTCGAGACCTACGAGCAGTACTTC	TRBV7-2	NA	TRBJ2-7	NA
CASSEMRYEQYF	TGTGCCAGCAGTGAAATGAGATACGAGCAGTACTTC	TRBV2	NA	TRBJ2-7	NA
CASTPTGTAYEQYF	TGTGCCAGCACCCCGACAGGGACAGCCTACGAGCAGTACTTC	TRBV28	TRBD1	TRBJ2-7	NA
CASRWTKGEKLFF	TGTGCCAGCAGGTGGACAAAGGGGGAAAAACTGTTTTTT	TRBV6-5	NA	TRBJ1-4	NA
CASSPNSYEQYF	TGTGCCAGTAGTCCAAACTCCTACGAGCAGTACTTC	TRBV19	NA	TRBJ2-7	NA
CASSYTPGSHGYTF	TGTGCCAGCAGCTATACCCCGGGAAGCCATGGCTACACCTTC	TRBV7-2	NA	TRBJ1-2	NA
CASSGERDGYNEQFF	TGTGCCAGCAGCGGGGAACGGGACGGCTACAATGAGCAGTTCTTC	TRBV9	NA	TRBJ2-1	NA
CASSLGRQGKNEQYF	TGTGCCAGCAGCTTAGGTAGGCAGGGGAAGAACGAGCAGTACTTC	TRBV7-2	NA	TRBJ2-7	once
CASSRGYGTDTQYF	TGTGCCAGCAGTCGCGGGTATGGCACAGATACGCAGTATTTT	TRBV27	NA	TRBJ2-3	NA
CASSVAGSPTYNEQFF	TGTGCCAGCAGCGTAGCCGGGAGTCCCACCTACAATGAGCAGTTCTTC	TRBV9	NA	TRBJ2-1	NA
CASSLVVPPRVNTEAFF	TGTGCCAGCAGCTTAGTAGTCCCCCCGAGGGTGAACACTGAAGCTTTCTTT	TRBV7-2	NA	TRBJ1-1	NA
CASSLAAGEGISPLHF	TGTGCCAGCAGCTTGGCAGCGGGGGAGGGAATTTCACCCCTCCACTTT	TRBV5-5	NA	TRBJ1-6	NA
CASSAHDRFHGYTF	TGTGCCAGCAGCGCCCATGACAGGTTTCATGGCTACACCTTC	TRBV3-1/TRBV3-2	NA	TRBJ1-2	NA
CATSTTQGFTGGDTQYF	TGTGCCACCAGTACGACTCAGGGCTTCACCGGTGGAGATACGCAGTATTTT	TRBV24-1	NA	TRBJ2-3	NA
CASPYGKYEQYF	TGTGCCAGCCCTTACGGAAAATACGAGCAGTACTTC	TRBV6-5	NA	TRBJ2-7	NA
CASSLEVGRANEQFF	TGCGCCAGCAGCTTGGAAGTGGGCAGGGCAAATGAGCAGTTCTTC	TRBV5-1	NA	TRBJ2-1	NA
CASTDRGPLTHSNTEAFF	TGTGCCAGCACGGACAGGGGGCCCCTAACCCATTCGAACACTGAAGCTTTCTTT	TRBV5-6	TRBD1	TRBJ1-1	NA